These 5 T cell receptor beta chains originate from one sample sequenced in a study of cytomegalovirus exposure and HLA in healthy donors. PCR involved 60 Vbeta and 13 Jbeta primers. Using immunoSEQ multiplex PCR, the repertoire was profiled, and TCRdb retains in-frame clones only, with some absent. This sample's table has 55,000 to 65,000 clones. Sequenced material: PBMCs. Every receptor here comes from a woman under 30 in good health and CMV-seronegative.

The genes are TRBV19 and TRBJ2-1, with TRBD2 matching 8 bases. CDR1 is LNHDA and CDR2 is SQIVND in the germline V gene (reference sequence). The CDR3 has 15 residues. Trimming took 1 base from V and 5 from J; bases not matched to a gene: 4. Written as DNA, the CDR3 is TGTGCCAGTAGTATAGTGGCGGGGGGTGACAATGAGCAGTTCTTC. This codes for CASSIVAGGDNEQFF.

V usage is TRBV5-1 and J usage is TRBJ2-3; 8 bases match TRBD2. This CDR3 has 16 amino acids. CDR1 is SGHRS, CDR2 YFSETQ, per germline. After removal of 0 bases from V and 6 bases from J, the junction contained 9 bases not matched to a gene. The CDR3 reads CASSLESGRKGDTQYF. The CDR3 DNA reads TGCGCCAGCAGCTTGGAAAGCGGGAGAAAGGGGGATACGCAGTATTTT. The entire variable domain, with the rest obtained from reference TRBV5-1 and TRBJ2-3, is as follows: KAGVTQTPRYLIKTRGQQVTLSCSPISGHRSVSWYQQTPGQGLQFLFEYFSETQRNKGNFPGRFSGRQFSNSRSEMNVSTLELGDSALYLCASSLESGRKGDTQYFGPGTRLTVL.

J is TRBJ1-2 and V is TRBV27; 8 nucleotides match TRBD1. This CDR3 is built from 18 residues. The germline V gene has CDR1 MNHEY and CDR2 SMNVEV (reference sequence). The junction had 17 bases not matched to a gene; V was cut back by 0 bases and J by 8 bases. DNA for the CDR3: TGTGCCAGCAGTTTATCCCAGCATCAAATAGGGACAGGCGGCGGCTACACCTTC. Residues: CASSLSQHQIGTGGGYTF.

The V and J genes are TRBV4-1 and TRBJ1-5, with 7 nucleotides matching TRBD1. Trimming cost V 4 bases and J 2 bases; bases outside gene matches: 11. Germline CDR1 MGHRA, CDR2 YSYEKL. The CDR3 totals 17 residues. The CDR3 DNA follows: TGCGCCAGCAGCCCCGGACAGGCTCGGGGGCGCAATCAGCCCCAGCATTTT. It translates to CASSPGQARGRNQPQHF.

This chain joins TRBV11-2 and TRBJ1-1, with D tentatively TRBD1 (6 bases). This CDR3 contains 14 residues. Trimming cost V 4 bases and J 5 bases, with 14 bases left between them. From germline, CDR1 is SGHAT and CDR2 FQNNGV. CDR3 in amino acids: CASSSRRGGTEAFF. CDR3 nucleotide sequence: TGTGCCAGCAGCTCCCGTAGGGGGGGGACTGAAGCTTTCTTT.